Presented here are 7 T cell receptor beta chains from one specimen sequenced in a study of T cells in Graves' hyperthyroidism and ophthalmopathy. RNA transcripts gave rise to amplified TCR beta CDR3 regions. Researchers ran a first-round RT-PCR on the TCR CDR3 using the HTBI primer set. TCRdb re-called the multiplex PCR reads through MiXCR, storing one row per CDR3 protein. There are 530,000 or so distinct CDR3 sequences in the sample; 24% occur only once, and approximately 10% lies in the top ten. The source material was blood. These TCRs come from a young woman with Graves' ophthalmopathy.

This clonotype was detected ten times or more. The chain is built from TRBV4-3 and TRBJ1-2; 7 bases agree with TRBD1. CDR1 is LGHNA and CDR2 is YSLEER in the germline V gene. J gave up 4 bases and V 1 base, and 6 bases lay outside the gene matches. This CDR3 spans 15 amino acids. For the CDR3, the DNA is TGCGCCAGCAGCCAAGGAACAGGGGTTGTCTATGGCTACACCTTC. It yields the protein CASSQGTGVVYGYTF.

The CDR3 DNA sequence: TGTGCCAGCATCTCCCTAAGGAGGAGGTCGAGCACTGAAGCTTTCTTT. As protein: CASISLRRRSSTEAFF. The chain is built from TRBV6-2 or TRBV6-3 and TRBJ1-1; D not certain. The CDR3 covers 16 residues. V was shortened by 7 bases and J by 4 bases, with 22 bases between the two germline ends. In germline, CDR1 is MNHEY, CDR2 SVGEGT.

This clonotype was counted only a few times. This chain uses TRBV7-2 with TRBJ2-5; TRBD1 might be the D (6 bases). Germline lookup yields CDR1 SGHTA and CDR2 FQGNSA. The CDR3 runs 14 residues. V lost 1 base, J lost 3 bases, and 9 bases lay in between. The CDR3 protein is CASSLVHREETQYF. CDR3 bases: TGTGCCAGCAGCTTAGTGCACAGGGAAGAGACCCAGTACTTC.

The V and J genes are TRBV19 and TRBJ1-3, with a weak D call TRBD1 (6 bases). The ends were cut back, 5 bases at V and 5 bases at J, with 16 bases in the middle. Germline-derived CDR1 and CDR2 are LNHDA and SQIVND (reference sequence). The CDR3 has 15 amino acids. In DNA, the CDR3 is TGTGCCAGTAGTCAAACAGGGATGGCTAGAAACACCATATATTTT. It translates to CASSQTGMARNTIYF. Complete variable domain (other parts from reference TRBV19 and TRBJ1-3): DGGITQSPKYLFRKEGQNVTLSCEQNLNHDAMYWYRQDPGQGLRLIYYSQIVNDFQKGDIAEGYSVSREKKESFPLTVTSAQKNPTAFYLCASSQTGMARNTIYFGEGSWLTVV.

This clonotype was counted a few times. The V and J genes are TRBV2 and TRBJ2-5; TRBD1 matches at 8 bases. The CDR3 spans 15 residues. Germline values: CDR1 SNHLY, CDR2 FYNNEI. J gave up 5 bases and V 5 bases, and 10 bases lay outside the gene matches. CDR3 nucleotides: TGTGCCAGCAGTCCTCAGGGGGCTTTGACGGAGACCCAGTACTTC. This gives the protein CASSPQGALTETQYF.

This clonotype came up many times. The rearrangement joins TRBV6-1 to TRBJ1-2, with no clear D. This CDR3 has 13 residues. Germline CDR1 reads MNHNS; CDR2 reads SASEGT. Between the trimmed V and J ends, which lost 7 bases and 5 bases, there was a span of 14 bases. Here the CDR3 DNA reads TGTGCCAGCAACCAAAGGGAGTTATATGGCTACACCTTC. This gives the protein CASNQRELYGYTF.

This clonotype occurred many times. The genes are TRBV10-3 and TRBJ1-5; possibly TRBD1 for D (5 bases). The V end lost 5 bases, the J end lost 1 base, and 9 bases lay between the germline ends. CDR3 length equals 14 residues. Germline-derived CDR1 and CDR2 are ENHRY and SYGVKD. The DNA of the CDR3 is TGTGCCATCAGTAGGGACCCAAGCAATCAGCCCCAGCATTTT. Translation gives CAISRDPSNQPQHF.